These T cell receptor beta chains were read from a single sample in a study of glioma-infiltrating T cells. TCRdb recomputed calls from the multiplex PCR reads with MiXCR, one row per CDR3 protein. Among approximately 17,000 distinct CDR3 sequences, roughly 60% were seen once, and the ten largest hold around 39%. The sequencing input was glioma tissue, nonneoplastic brain tissue, or PBMCs (not recorded which). These receptors were collected from a human donor with low-grade glioma or glioblastoma, undergoing nonglioma brain surgery, or in good health (not recorded which). CDR3s include the opening cysteine and the closing phenylalanine or tryptophan. A D gene is named only where the DNA matches it firmly. Where a row states a size, it is once, few, many or the class of an expanded clone; other rows omit it.

v_call,d_call,clone_size,j_call,cdr3_aa,cdr3_nt
TRBV7-9,TRBD1,NA,TRBJ1-2,CASSCLRPGQGNGYTF,TGTGCCAGCAGCTGCTTAAGACCGGGACAGGGGAATGGCTACACCTTC
TRBV20-1,NA,once,TRBJ2-7,CSATPRRSGSYEQYF,TGCAGTGCAACCCCCCGCCGGTCCGGATCCTACGAGCAGTACTTC
TRBV9,NA,NA,TRBJ2-2,CASSVVAKNTGELFF,TGTGCCAGCAGCGTAGTGGCTAAGAACACCGGGGAGCTGTTTTTT
TRBV6-1,NA,NA,TRBJ1-2,CASTSRTGSYGYTF,TGTGCCAGCACCTCACGAACAGGGTCCTATGGCTACACCTTC
TRBV20-1,TRBD1,NA,TRBJ1-1,CSAPRQGHTEAFF,TGCAGTGCTCCCAGACAGGGCCACACTGAAGCCTTCTTT
TRBV29-1,NA,once,TRBJ1-3,CSVAGRGGNTIYF,TGCAGCGTTGCGGGGAGGGGTGGAAACACCATATATTTT
TRBV7-2,TRBD1,many,TRBJ1-2,CASSLGTGGTGYTF,TGTGCCAGCAGCTTAGGGACAGGGGGAACTGGCTACACCTTC
TRBV24-1,TRBD1,NA,TRBJ2-5,CATSDPRQGMETQYF,TGTGCCACCAGTGATCCGCGACAGGGGATGGAGACCCAGTACTTC
TRBV6-2/TRBV6-3,TRBD1,few,TRBJ1-1,CASGDSRMNTEAFF,TGTGCCAGCGGGGACAGTCGAATGAACACTGAAGCTTTCTTT
TRBV5-1,NA,many,TRBJ1-2,CASSLLKEGSGYTF,TGCGCCAGCAGCTTGTTGAAGGAAGGGAGCGGCTACACCTTC
TRBV6-2/TRBV6-3,TRBD1,NA,TRBJ2-1,CASKGTGAYNEQFF,TGTGCCAGCAAGGGAACAGGGGCGTACAATGAGCAGTTCTTC
TRBV6-6,NA,NA,TRBJ2-2,CASSYPSGSNTGELFF,TGTGCCAGCAGTTACCCGAGCGGCTCGAACACCGGGGAGCTGTTTTTT
TRBV6-1,NA,NA,TRBJ1-1,CASSEGWEMNTEAFF,TGTGCCAGCAGTGAAGGATGGGAGATGAACACTGAAGCTTTCTTT
TRBV28,NA,NA,TRBJ1-1,CATSSSHEAFF,TGTGCCACCAGTTCAAGTCACGAAGCTTTCTTT
TRBV20-1,TRBD1,NA,TRBJ2-7,CSASYGTGAYEQYF,TGCAGTGCTAGTTACGGGACAGGGGCCTACGAGCAGTACTTC
TRBV7-8,NA,many,TRBJ1-3,CASRRTEVSGNTIYF,TGTGCCAGCAGACGGACGGAAGTCTCTGGAAACACCATATATTTT
TRBV4-1,NA,many,TRBJ2-7,CASSQESTYEQYF,TGCGCCAGCAGCCAAGAGTCAACTTACGAGCAGTACTTC
TRBV24-1,NA,NA,TRBJ1-1,CATSDARSRNTEAFF,TGTGCCACCAGTGATGCCAGGAGTAGGAACACTGAAGCTTTCTTT
TRBV4-2,TRBD1,many,TRBJ1-2,CASSQDPDRRNYGYTF,TGTGCCAGCAGCCAAGATCCGGACAGGCGTAACTATGGCTACACCTTC
TRBV6-2/TRBV6-3,TRBD2,once,TRBJ2-1,CASRPGLAYNEQFF,TGTGCCAGCAGGCCGGGACTAGCGTACAATGAGCAGTTCTTC
TRBV6-6,NA,few,TRBJ2-7,CASSYSPFGSRDEEQYF,TGTGCCAGCAGTTACTCCCCTTTCGGTTCCCGAGATGAGGAGCAGTACTTC
TRBV6-2/TRBV6-3,TRBD1,NA,TRBJ2-7,CASSWGQPSHEQYF,TGTGCCAGCAGTTGGGGACAGCCGAGCCACGAGCAGTACTTC
TRBV20-1,NA,NA,TRBJ2-3,CSAPPRTDTQYF,TGCAGTGCTCCTCCCCGAACAGATACGCAGTATTTT
TRBV28,NA,many,TRBJ2-1,CASSLPEEVEVYNEQFF,TGTGCCAGCAGTTTACCGGAGGAGGTGGAGGTCTACAATGAGCAGTTCTTC
TRBV5-4,NA,NA,TRBJ2-5,CASSSTLAGETQYF,TGTGCCAGCAGCTCGACGCTAGCAGGAGAGACCCAGTACTTC
TRBV6-1,NA,few,TRBJ1-5,CASSSRALGGNQPQHF,TGTGCCAGCAGTTCCCGGGCCCTGGGAGGCAATCAGCCCCAGCATTTT
TRBV6-1,NA,NA,TRBJ2-5,CASTPIGGDQYF,TGTGCCAGCACCCCAATAGGAGGGGACCAGTACTTC
TRBV6-2/TRBV6-3,NA,few,TRBJ1-1,CASSLGQYTEAFF,TGTGCCAGCAGTTTAGGGCAATACACTGAAGCTTTCTTT
TRBV6-1,NA,large,TRBJ1-5,CASRQHWDYQPQHF,TGTGCCAGCAGACAACACTGGGATTATCAGCCCCAGCATTTT
TRBV6-6,NA,NA,TRBJ2-1,CASSYDQSEQFF,TGTGCCAGCAGTTACGACCAAAGTGAGCAGTTCTTC
TRBV4-2,NA,NA,TRBJ2-1,CASSQVAASYSEQFF,TGTGCCAGCAGCCAGGTCGCGGCCTCCTACAGTGAGCAGTTCTTC
TRBV7-2,NA,NA,TRBJ2-7,CASSRRDAGYEQYF,TGTGCCAGCAGCCGCCGGGACGCAGGCTACGAGCAGTACTTC
TRBV3-1,NA,NA,TRBJ2-1,CASSYEGRSSYNEQFF,TGTGCCAGCAGCTACGAGGGGCGCAGTTCCTACAATGAGCAGTTCTTC
TRBV28,TRBD1,NA,TRBJ2-7,CASSSSGTASYEQYF,TGTGCCAGCAGTTCTTCCGGGACAGCCTCCTACGAGCAGTACTTC
TRBV7-6,NA,NA,TRBJ1-6,CASSLERNSPLHF,TGTGCCAGCAGCTTAGAAAGAAATTCACCCCTCCACTTT
TRBV20-1,NA,few,TRBJ1-2,CSASRAYGYTF,TGCAGTGCTAGTCGGGCCTATGGCTACACCTTC
TRBV20-1,TRBD1,NA,TRBJ1-2,CSASLGTEGGYTF,TGCAGTGCTAGTCTCGGGACAGAAGGCGGCTACACCTTC
TRBV20-1,NA,NA,TRBJ1-4,CSARDRSNEKLFF,TGCAGTGCTAGGGACAGATCTAATGAAAAACTGTTTTTT
TRBV9,NA,medium-sized,TRBJ2-7,CASSVAGLGEQYF,TGTGCCAGCAGCGTAGCGGGGCTGGGAGAGCAGTACTTC
TRBV6-9,NA,NA,TRBJ1-5,CASSYQSQPQHF,TGCGCCAGCAGTTACCAAAGTCAGCCCCAGCATTTT
TRBV30,NA,NA,TRBJ2-6,CAFQNRAGANVLTF,TGTGCCTTTCAAAACAGGGCCGGGGCCAACGTCCTGACTTTC
TRBV6-1,NA,few,TRBJ2-1,CACRGTYNEQFF,TGTGCCTGTAGAGGGACCTACAATGAGCAGTTCTTC
TRBV6-5,NA,NA,TRBJ1-4,CASSYPTNEKLFF,TGTGCCAGCAGTTACCCAACTAATGAAAAACTGTTTTTT
TRBV27,NA,NA,TRBJ2-3,CASSLSSPPDTQYF,TGTGCCAGCAGTTTAAGCTCCCCCCCAGATACGCAGTATTTT
TRBV28,TRBD1,NA,TRBJ2-1,CASSLQGAAREQFF,TGTGCCAGCAGTTTACAGGGGGCGGCTCGTGAGCAGTTCTTC
TRBV7-3,TRBD1,NA,TRBJ1-1,CASSLKTGGAEAFF,TGTGCCAGCAGCTTAAAGACAGGGGGGGCTGAAGCTTTCTTT